These 20 T cell receptor beta chains came from one sample sequenced in a study of T cell changes during pregnancy in multiple sclerosis. The assay was immunoSEQ multiplex PCR, and TCRdb's table has in-frame clones only and misses some. The sample has roughly 110,000 clones; about 90% are singletons. The sample consisted of peripheral blood, taken before pregnancy. The receptors come from a female donor with multiple sclerosis, enrolled in a pregnancy study.

The chain joins TRBV28 to TRBJ2-1, with D perhaps matching TRBD2 (6 bases). With 10 bases removed from V and 2 bases from J, the gap between germline ends came to 18 bases. CDR1 and CDR2 from the germline V gene are MDHEN and SYDVKM. This CDR3 has 15 amino acids. This chain's CDR3 is CATQSVGGTYNEQFF. CDR3 bases: TGTGCCACCCAGAGCGTGGGAGGCACCTACAATGAGCAGTTCTTC.

This chain uses TRBV5-4 with TRBJ1-6, with TRBD1 matching over 8 bases. The CDR3 contains 15 residues. From germline, CDR1 is SGHNT and CDR2 YYREEE (reference sequence). J was trimmed by 9 bases and V by 4 bases; bases with no gene match: 9. The CDR3 reads CASSLADRGISPLHF. In nucleotides, the CDR3 is TGTGCCAGCAGCCTTGCTGACAGGGGAATTTCACCCCTCCACTTT.

The chain couples TRBV27 to TRBJ2-3; no clear D gene. The CDR3 spans 15 residues. Germline values: CDR1 MNHEY, CDR2 SMNVEV (reference sequence). V gave up 2 bases and J gave up 0 bases, with 9 bases separating them. The CDR3 DNA sequence: TGTGCCAGCAGTTTAAAGCGCAGAAGCACAGATACGCAGTATTTT. This translates into CASSLKRRSTDTQYF.

V gene TRBV28 combines with J gene TRBJ2-6; the D is unclear. V lost 5 bases and J 4 bases, leaving 18 bases between the germline ends. Germline V gene data show CDR1 as MDHEN and CDR2 as SYDVKM. The length of the CDR3 is 17 residues. DNA of the CDR3: TGTGCCAGCAGTGCCCACGCAGGATCGGTGGGGGCCAACGTCCTGACTTTC. Translation gives CASSAHAGSVGANVLTF. Using reference TRBV28 and TRBJ2-6 for the parts outside the CDR3, the full variable domain is DVKVTQSSRYLVKRTGEKVFLECVQDMDHENMFWYRQDPGLGLRLIYFSYDVKMKEKGDIPEGYSVSREKKERFSLILESASTNQTSMYLCASSAHAGSVGANVLTFGAGSRLTVL.

The genes are TRBV7-9 and TRBJ1-4; 10 bases align to TRBD1. Per germline, CDR1 SEHNR and CDR2 FQNEAQ (reference sequence). CDR3 length: 18 amino acids. Unmatched junction bases numbered 8, after V lost 4 bases and J lost 0 bases. The CDR3 DNA reads as TGTGCCAGCAGCTCGTGGACAGGGGGAGTTGCAACTAATGAAAAACTGTTTTTT. Translation: CASSSWTGGVATNEKLFF.

The rearrangement links TRBV5-4 to TRBJ1-2, with D perhaps TRBD1 (5 bases). V gave up 4 bases and J gave up 2 bases, with 15 bases separating them. This CDR3 has 15 amino acids. From germline, CDR1 is SGHNT and CDR2 YYREEE (reference sequence). CDR3 region: CASSESPTENYGYTF. CDR3 DNA sequence: TGTGCCAGCAGCGAGTCCCCGACAGAAAACTATGGCTACACCTTC.

The sample holds one count of this clone. The chain carries TRBV9 and TRBJ1-1; D gene unclear. The germline CDR1 and CDR2 sequences are SGDLS and YYNGEE. The V end was cut by 2 bases, the J end by 1 base, with 6 bases between. The CDR3 spans 13 residues. CDR3 sequence reads: CASSVESNTEAFF. The CDR3 DNA sequence: TGTGCCAGCAGCGTTGAGTCGAACACTGAAGCTTTCTTT.

The V call is TRBV6-6, the J call TRBJ2-7, with D possibly being TRBD2 (7 bases). The CDR3 runs to 13 residues. V gave up 8 bases and J gave up 3 bases, with 14 bases separating them. Germline-derived CDR1 and CDR2 are MNHNY and SVGAGI (reference sequence). CDR3 DNA sequence: TGTGCCAGCGGGGGGGGCTTGGGCTACGAGCAGTACTTC. Protein sequence: CASGGGLGYEQYF.

The chain joins TRBV10-3 to TRBJ2-7, with 8 bases aligning to TRBD2. CDR1 and CDR2 from the germline V gene are ENHRY and SYGVKD. J lost 0 bases, V lost 6 bases, and 16 bases had no gene match. The CDR3 has 18 residues. The CDR3 region has the DNA TGTGCCATCAGCCCATCAGCGGGGGAGGCCGAAAACTCCTACGAGCAGTACTTC. It codes for CAISPSAGEAENSYEQYF.

J is TRBJ2-1 and V is TRBV19; a possible D gene is TRBD2 (5 bases). This CDR3 is built from 17 residues. The ends were cut back, 3 bases at V and 2 bases at J, with 17 bases in the middle. Germline V CDR1 and CDR2: LNHDA, SQIVND (reference sequence). CDR3 sequence (DNA): TGTGCCAGTAGTATTTTCGGGCAACAGAGGGCCTACAATGAGCAGTTCTTC. This codes for CASSIFGQQRAYNEQFF.

CDR3 sequence: CASSLGSYGGRAGELFF. The CDR3, as DNA: TGTGCCAGCAGCTTAGGGTCCTACGGGGGGCGCGCCGGGGAGCTGTTTTTT. This chain links TRBV5-5 with TRBJ2-2; TRBD2 is a possible D gene (7 bases). CDR3 length: 17 amino acids. Deletions cut 2 bases from V and 6 bases from J, with 20 bases between. Germline V CDR1 and CDR2: SGHKS, YYEKEE (reference sequence).

V gene TRBV21-1 combines with J gene TRBJ1-1; the table names TRBD1, a call not compared with the DNA. TRBV21-1 constitutes a pseudogene. The CDR3 spans 17 residues. The CDR3 DNA reads TGTGCCAGCAGCCAATATAATACGACAGACCCGTACACTGAAGCTTCCTTT. This encodes CASSQYNTTDPYTEASF.

This clone turned up a few times. The chain is built from TRBV11-3 and TRBJ2-7; TRBD2 agrees at 9 bases. CDR1 SGHNT and CDR2 YENEEA come from the germline V gene. The V segment lost 7 bases and the J segment 5 bases; nucleotides outside the gene matches: 6. The CDR3 contains 13 residues. The CDR3 protein is CASTKSGGHEQYF. The CDR3 DNA reads TGTGCCAGCACGAAGAGCGGGGGGCACGAGCAGTACTTC.

This clone was counted once. The V and J genes are TRBV27 and TRBJ1-3; 10 bases fit TRBD1. This CDR3 has 16 residues. Trimming removed 5 bases from V and 0 bases from J; junction bases left unmatched: 4. Looked up from germline, CDR1 is MNHEY and CDR2 is SMNVEV (reference sequence). CDR3 nucleotide sequence: TGTGCCAGCAGTCTGGACAGGGGGAGCTCTGGAAACACCATATATTTT. This gives the protein CASSLDRGSSGNTIYF.

The chain employs TRBV7-2 and TRBJ2-2; D gene uncertain. Trimming cost V 5 bases and J 9 bases, with 10 bases left between them. Germline V gene sequence: CDR1 SGHTA, CDR2 FQGNSA. The CDR3 has 12 amino acids. The DNA of the CDR3 is TGTGCCAGCAGCGTCTTAGTAAGGGAGCTGTTTTTT. Translating gives CASSVLVRELFF. Using reference TRBV7-2 and TRBJ2-2 for the parts outside the CDR3, the full variable domain is GAGVSQSPSNKVTEKGKDVELRCDPISGHTALYWYRQSLGQGLEFLIYFQGNSAPDKSGLPSDRFSAERTGGSVSTLTIQRTQQEDSAVYLCASSVLVRELFFGEGSRLTVL.

This clone is a singleton in its sample. This chain uses TRBV28 with TRBJ2-5; D possibly corresponds to TRBD2 (5 bases). The germline V gene encodes CDR1 MDHEN and CDR2 SYDVKM. The V end lost 3 bases, the J end lost 1 base, and 18 bases lay between the germline ends. The CDR3 covers 17 residues. CDR3 coding DNA: TGTGCCAGCAGTTTGACCCTCCCTACTAGTCGCCAAGAGACCCAGTACTTC. This codes for CASSLTLPTSRQETQYF.

This rearrangement joins TRBV19 to TRBJ2-5, with 8 bases lining up with TRBD2. J was trimmed by 1 base and V by 4 bases; bases with no gene match: 5. Germline V gene lookup returns CDR1 LNHDA and CDR2 SQIVND (reference sequence). The length of the CDR3 is 15 residues. CDR3 amino acids: CASSTGGKIQETQYF. The CDR3 nucleotides are TGTGCCAGTAGTACGGGGGGGAAAATCCAAGAGACCCAGTACTTC. The full variable domain, with the rest looked up from reference TRBV19 and TRBJ2-5, is DGGITQSPKYLFRKEGQNVTLSCEQNLNHDAMYWYRQDPGQGLRLIYYSQIVNDFQKGDIAEGYSVSREKKESFPLTVTSAQKNPTAFYLCASSTGGKIQETQYFGPGTRLLVL.

This clone was recorded only once. J is TRBJ2-1 and V is TRBV27; 14 nucleotides agree with TRBD2. With V trimmed by 3 bases and J by 5 bases, 12 bases remained unmatched. The CDR3 is 19 amino acids. Germline CDR1 MNHEY, CDR2 SMNVEV (reference sequence). The CDR3 reads CASSFLGLAGVKENNEQFF. CDR3 nucleotide sequence: TGTGCCAGCAGTTTCCTGGGACTAGCGGGAGTAAAGGAGAACAATGAGCAGTTCTTC.

This chain links TRBV5-5 with TRBJ2-7, with 12 bases that match TRBD1. Unmatched junction bases numbered 10, after V lost 4 bases and J lost 8 bases. This CDR3 region has 15 residues. CDR1 and CDR2 from the germline V gene are SGHKS and YYEKEE (reference sequence). The CDR3 DNA follows: TGTGCCAGCAGCCCCTCCGCGGGACAGGGGGCAAAGCAGTACTTC. This translates into CASSPSAGQGAKQYF.

J is TRBJ2-3 and V is TRBV19, with D perhaps matching TRBD2 (5 bases). The CDR3 runs 14 residues. Trimming removed 5 bases at V and 1 base at J, with 10 bases between. CDR1 and CDR2 from the germline V gene are LNHDA and SQIVND (reference sequence). CDR3 DNA: TGTGCCAGTAGTCCGGGGTTCCGCACAGATACGCAGTATTTT. Its translation is CASSPGFRTDTQYF. Supplemented by reference TRBV19 and TRBJ2-3, the full variable domain reads DGGITQSPKYLFRKEGQNVTLSCEQNLNHDAMYWYRQDPGQGLRLIYYSQIVNDFQKGDIAEGYSVSREKKESFPLTVTSAQKNPTAFYLCASSPGFRTDTQYFGPGTRLTVL.